This TCR beta chain was documented in a study of shared clonotypes between healthy human individuals. As concerns this clone: Its matching antigen is unknown.

Study findings and constraints: Richness estimates generally favored naive over memory subsets. Though the depth was large, rarefaction showed that sorted-subset sequencing was incomplete. Clonotype sharing among donors was thought likely to change with sequencing depth. With few donors, the genetic and exposure-history diversity represented was limited.

V lost 4 bases to trimming and J lost 8 bases, with 18 bases between them. Germline-derived CDR1 and CDR2 are SGHRS and YFSETQ. The CDR3 has 15 amino acids. Assay: immunoSEQ multiplex PCR; the TCRdb copy retains only in-frame clones and omits some. Seen here are about a million clones, around 74% observed once, and the top ten hold about 1.5%. Sequencing was performed on memory CD4+ T cells sorted from blood. As for subset: CD45RA-negative fraction. The V call is TRBV5-1, the J call TRBJ1-4; possibly TRBD1 for D (6 bases). This receptor was obtained from a man younger than 30 in good health. In DNA form, the CDR3 reads TGCGCCAGCAGCACGGAGGGGGGCTTAGGAGAAAAACTGTTTTTT. Protein product: CASSTEGGLGEKLFF.